The sequence of this T cell receptor (beta chain) was determined in a study of response to subunit inactivated influenza vaccine. TCRdb called the RT-PCR reads again in MiXCR, with one record for every CDR3 protein. The sample shows about 160,000 distinct CDR3 sequences, roughly a tenth of them seen only once. This clonotype was detected ten times or more. Trimming removed 2 bases from V and 3 bases from J, with 10 bases in between. CDR3 length: 15 residues. From germline, CDR1 is MNHNY and CDR2 SVGAGI (reference sequence). The chain carries TRBV6-6 and TRBJ1-4; the D gene is possibly TRBD1 (6 bases). The sequencing here drew on non-naive T cells sorted from PBMCs, taken 40 to 50 days after vaccination. The sequence came from a man aged 50 to 59 who received an inactivated influenza vaccine. CDR3 sequence: CASSYGGGPNEKLFF. Here the CDR3 DNA reads TGTGCCAGCAGTTACGGAGGGGGGCCTAATGAAAAACTGTTTTTT.